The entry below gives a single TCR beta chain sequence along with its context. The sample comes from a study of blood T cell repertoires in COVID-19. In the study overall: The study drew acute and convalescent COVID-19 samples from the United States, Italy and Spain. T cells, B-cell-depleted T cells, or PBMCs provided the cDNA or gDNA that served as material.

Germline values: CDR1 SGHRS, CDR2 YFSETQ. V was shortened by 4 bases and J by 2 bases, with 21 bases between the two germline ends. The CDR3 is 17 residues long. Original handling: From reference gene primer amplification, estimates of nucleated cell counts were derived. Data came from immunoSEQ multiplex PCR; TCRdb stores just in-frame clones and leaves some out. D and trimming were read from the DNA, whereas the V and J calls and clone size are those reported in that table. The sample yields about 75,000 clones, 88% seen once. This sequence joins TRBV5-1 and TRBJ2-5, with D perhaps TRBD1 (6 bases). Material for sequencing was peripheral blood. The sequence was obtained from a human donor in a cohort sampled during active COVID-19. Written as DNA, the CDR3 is TGCGCCAGCAGCCCGGTGCAATCCCGGGACAAGCAAGAGACCCAGTACTTC. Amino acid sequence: CASSPVQSRDKQETQYF.